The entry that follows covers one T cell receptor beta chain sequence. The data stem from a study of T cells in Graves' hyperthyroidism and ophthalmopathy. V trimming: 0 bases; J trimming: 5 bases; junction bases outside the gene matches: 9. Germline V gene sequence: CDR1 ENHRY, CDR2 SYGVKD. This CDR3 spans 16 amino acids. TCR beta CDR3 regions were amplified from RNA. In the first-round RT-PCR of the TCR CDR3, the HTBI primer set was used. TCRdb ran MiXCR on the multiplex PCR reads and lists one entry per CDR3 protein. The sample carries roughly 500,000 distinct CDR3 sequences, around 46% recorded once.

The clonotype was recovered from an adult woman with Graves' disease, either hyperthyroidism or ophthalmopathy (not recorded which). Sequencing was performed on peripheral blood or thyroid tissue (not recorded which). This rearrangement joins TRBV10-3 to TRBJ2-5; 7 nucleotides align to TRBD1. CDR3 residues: CAISESGRGMMETQYF. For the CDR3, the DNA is TGTGCCATCAGTGAGTCTGGCAGGGGGATGATGGAGACCCAGTACTTC.